These 25 T cell receptor beta chains share one sample of origin, sequenced in a study of T cell changes during pregnancy in multiple sclerosis. TCRdb's copy holds only in-frame clones and misses some; the assay was immunoSEQ multiplex PCR. The sample lists more than 70,000 clones, about nine tenths seen once, with about 1.7% in the top ten. The input for sequencing was peripheral blood, taken after pregnancy. The source of these receptors is a female donor in good health, enrolled as a control in a pregnancy study.

This clone was observed a handful of times. The chain recombines TRBV6-6 with TRBJ1-3; D is unresolved. Trimming shortened V by 5 bases and J by 0 bases, and 8 bases separated the two germline ends. The CDR3 contains 14 residues. The V gene's germline CDR1 is MNHNY and CDR2 SVGAGI (reference sequence). In nucleotides, the CDR3 is TGTGCCAGCAGTATGGGAGTCTCTGGAAACACCATATATTTT. It encodes CASSMGVSGNTIYF.

The rearrangement uses TRBV4-1 and TRBJ2-2, with 7 bases identical to TRBD2. J lost 6 bases, V lost 0 bases, and 10 bases had no gene match. CDR1 and CDR2 (germline): MGHRA, YSYEKL. This CDR3 is 17 amino acids long. The CDR3 nucleotides read TGCGCCAGCAGCCAAGATCCCCGCGGGGGAGCGGCCGGGGAGCTGTTTTTT. The encoded protein is CASSQDPRGGAAGELFF.

This clone was observed a single time. This sequence joins TRBV6-5 and TRBJ1-2; TRBD1 matches at 8 bases. In germline, CDR1 is MNHEY, CDR2 SVGAGI. Trimming took 6 bases from V and 8 from J; bases not matched to a gene: 8. This CDR3 has 13 residues. As DNA, the CDR3 is TGTGCCAGCAGCCCAGGACAGGGAACGGGCTACACCTTC. This translates into CASSPGQGTGYTF.

This clone was seen once. This chain uses TRBV5-1 with TRBJ2-5, with D tentatively TRBD1 (5 bases). TRBJ2-7 explains the end of the DNA better; the J call may be wrong. Per germline, CDR1 SGHRS and CDR2 YFSETQ. CDR3 length: 13 residues. CDR3 residues: CASGKTESLEQYF. CDR3 nucleotides: TGCGCCAGCGGGAAGACAGAATCCCTCGAGCAGTACTTC.

This clone was picked up one time. The gene calls are TRBV28 and TRBJ2-7; a possible D gene is TRBD2 (7 bases). Trimming removed 6 bases at V and 5 bases at J, with 11 bases between. The CDR3 covers 12 residues. Looked up from germline, CDR1 is MDHEN and CDR2 is SYDVKM. In DNA, the CDR3 is TGTGCCAGCAGAGGGGAGGGGGACGAGCAGTACTTC. As protein: CASRGEGDEQYF.

The chain is built from TRBV6-1 and TRBJ1-2; the D is unclear. V lost 8 bases and J lost 4, with 17 bases in between. The CDR3 runs to 14 residues. The germline CDR1 and CDR2 sequences are MNHNS and SASEGT. The CDR3 bases are TGTGCCAGCGCTTCTATGGCGGGCGGCTATGGCTACACCTTC. Amino acids: CASASMAGGYGYTF.

This clone occurred once. This chain's CDR3 is CASSGGSGGGGNTIYF. The CDR3 region has the DNA TGTGCCAGCAGTGGGGGTAGCGGGGGCGGGGGAAACACCATATATTTT. This chain uses TRBV25-1 with TRBJ1-3; D perhaps matches TRBD1 (6 bases). This CDR3 region has 16 residues. Per germline, CDR1 MGHDK and CDR2 SYGVNS. Trimming left V 4 bases short and J 4 bases short, with 17 bases between.

The V gene is TRBV15, the J gene TRBJ1-1; no firm D call. The CDR3 covers 13 residues. Germline V gene data show CDR1 as LNHNV and CDR2 as YYDKDF (reference sequence). V shed 0 bases and J shed 11 bases, with 13 bases lying between them. The CDR3 reads CATSRDTITEAFF. CDR3 bases: TGTGCCACCAGCAGAGATACTATTACCGAGGCTTTCTTT. The full variable domain, its missing parts supplied by reference TRBV15 and TRBJ1-1, is DAMVIQNPRYQVTQFGKPVTLSCSQTLNHNVMYWYQQKSSQAPKLLFHYYDKDFNNEADTPDNFQSRRPNTSFCFLDIRSPGLGDTAMYLCATSRDTITEAFFGQGTRLTVV.

The chain carries TRBV4-2 and TRBJ1-4, with 7 bases aligning to TRBD1. The V gene's germline CDR1 is LGHNA and CDR2 YNFKEQ. CDR3 size: 13 residues. V dropped 4 bases and J dropped 12; count of bases not matched to a gene: 8. CDR3 sequence (DNA): TGTGCCAGCAGCCCAGGGGGGCGCGCAGAACTGTTTTTT. It is translated as CASSPGGRAELFF.

The genes are TRBV27 and TRBJ1-4, with 8 bases fitting TRBD1. The germline V gene has CDR1 MNHEY and CDR2 SMNVEV (reference sequence). V gave up 5 bases and J gave up 8 bases; unmatched junction bases: 10. CDR3 size: 15 residues. The CDR3 region is CASSPLTGAEEKLFF. The CDR3 bases are TGTGCCAGCAGTCCCCTGACAGGGGCGGAGGAAAAACTGTTTTTT.

J is TRBJ1-4 and V is TRBV9, with D maybe TRBD1 (5 bases). V shed 0 bases and J shed 3 bases, with 9 bases lying between them. The CDR3 consists of 15 residues. Germline V gene sequence: CDR1 SGDLS, CDR2 YYNGEE. CDR3 sequence reads: CASSVEGRANEKLFF. The CDR3 coding sequence is TGTGCCAGCAGCGTAGAGGGGAGGGCTAATGAAAAACTGTTTTTT.

The chain links TRBV7-6 to TRBJ2-7; TRBD1 agrees at 9 bases. The CDR3 is made up of 13 amino acids. Germline values: CDR1 SGHVS, CDR2 FNYEAQ. After removal of 1 base from V and 5 bases from J, the junction contained 0 bases not matched to a gene. Here the CDR3 reads CASSLGQGDEQYF. In DNA, the CDR3 is TGTGCCAGCAGCTTAGGACAGGGGGACGAGCAGTACTTC.

This clone was observed a few times. The chain recombines TRBV18 with TRBJ2-2; TRBD1 aligns across 8 bases. The CDR3 contains 16 residues. Germline V gene data show CDR1 as KGHSH and CDR2 as LQKENI. After removal of 2 bases from V and 6 bases from J, the junction contained 8 bases not matched to a gene. The CDR3 coding sequence is TGTGCCAGCTCACCATGGATTGCACAGGGGGCCGGGGAGCTGTTTTTT. Protein sequence: CASSPWIAQGAGELFF.

The rearrangement joins TRBV6-4 to TRBJ1-1; D gene unclear. The germline V gene encodes CDR1 MRHNA and CDR2 SNTAGT. Trimming pared 5 bases from V and 0 bases from J, leaving 7 bases between. The length of the CDR3 is 13 residues. The CDR3 DNA is TGTGCCAGCAGTCTACAGATGAACACTGAAGCTTTCTTT. This encodes CASSLQMNTEAFF.

The rearrangement uses TRBV28 and TRBJ2-2; D is possibly TRBD1 (6 bases). Trimming removed 7 bases from V and 5 bases from J, with 11 bases in between. Germline V CDR1 and CDR2: MDHEN, SYDVKM. This CDR3 is 13 amino acids long. The CDR3 loop reads CASIRGQTGELFF. The CDR3 DNA is TGTGCCAGCATCAGGGGCCAAACCGGGGAGCTGTTTTTT.

V is TRBV19 and J is TRBJ1-5, with D perhaps matching TRBD1 (6 bases). The germline V and J ends were trimmed by 7 bases and 3 bases, with 19 bases remaining between them. CDR1 is LNHDA, CDR2 SQIVND, per germline (reference sequence). The CDR3 consists of 16 residues. CDR3 sequence: CASTLDSLRNNQPQHF. Written as DNA, the CDR3 is TGTGCCAGTACCTTGGACAGTTTAAGAAACAATCAGCCCCAGCATTTT.

V and J are TRBV7-2 and TRBJ2-7; perhaps TRBD2 as D (6 bases). Trimming removed 5 bases from V and 3 bases from J, with 17 bases in between. Germline V gives CDR1 SGHTA, CDR2 FQGNSA. The CDR3 covers 15 residues. The CDR3, as DNA: TGTGCCAGCAGCCAATTGTGGGGGGACCTCTACGAGCAGTACTTC. The encoded protein is CASSQLWGDLYEQYF.

The V gene is TRBV6-5, the J gene TRBJ1-1; 10 bases map to TRBD1. The CDR3 length is 15 residues. V dropped 2 bases and J dropped 1; count of bases not matched to a gene: 1. Germline V gene lookup returns CDR1 MNHEY and CDR2 SVGAGI. CDR3 in amino acids: CASSYRTGGNTEAFF. As DNA, the CDR3 is TGTGCCAGCAGTTACCGGACAGGGGGGAACACTGAAGCTTTCTTT.

The chain employs TRBV5-5 and TRBJ1-5; TRBD1 might be the D (6 bases). The germline V and J ends were trimmed by 4 bases and 4 bases, with 12 bases remaining between them. CDR1 and CDR2 from the germline V gene are SGHKS and YYEKEE (reference sequence). This CDR3 has 14 amino acids. This CDR3 is CASSEGTPNQPQHF. The CDR3 DNA reads TGTGCCAGCAGCGAGGGGACACCGAATCAGCCCCAGCATTTT.

The J gene is TRBJ2-1, the V gene TRBV6-6, with D unresolved. The CDR3 totals 13 residues. CDR1 and CDR2 (germline): MNHNY, SVGAGI (reference sequence). The germline V and J ends were trimmed by 2 bases and 4 bases, with 6 bases remaining between them. Here the CDR3 DNA reads TGTGCCAGCAGTTACCCCGGTTACAATGAGCAGTTCTTC. Translated: CASSYPGYNEQFF.

The genes are TRBV11-2 and TRBJ1-6, with 9 bases lining up with TRBD1. This CDR3 spans 18 amino acids. V was pared by 5 bases and J by 6 bases, with 14 bases of the junction left unmatched. The germline V gene encodes CDR1 SGHAT and CDR2 FQNNGV. CDR3 sequence (DNA): TGTGCCAGCAGCCGAGGGACAGGGAATAATTTGGTTAATTCACCCCTCCACTTT. As protein: CASSRGTGNNLVNSPLHF.

This rearrangement joins TRBV11-2 to TRBJ2-7; possibly TRBD1 for D (7 bases). V lost 5 bases and J lost 1, with 15 bases in between. Germline V lookup: CDR1 SGHAT, CDR2 FQNNGV. This CDR3 has 15 residues. The CDR3 protein is CASSLQGGISYEQYF. The CDR3 nucleotides are TGTGCCAGCAGCCTTCAGGGGGGCATATCCTACGAGCAGTACTTC.

This chain links TRBV10-3 with TRBJ2-7; D is perhaps TRBD1 (6 bases). Germline CDR1 is ENHRY and CDR2 is SYGVKD. The CDR3 runs 13 residues. The V gene lost 10 bases and the J gene lost 7 bases, with 20 bases spanning the gap. This CDR3 reads CATWTGTPLEQYF. The CDR3 DNA reads as TGTGCCACCTGGACCGGGACACCCTTAGAGCAGTACTTC.

This clone has a single count. DNA of the CDR3: TGTGCCAGCAGCCCGGAGGGTCAGCCCCAGCATTTT. This translates into CASSPEGQPQHF. The chain links TRBV5-8 to TRBJ1-5; no clear D gene. Germline V gene data show CDR1 as SGHTS and CDR2 as YDEGEE. The CDR3 contains 12 residues. Between the trimmed V and J ends, which lost 4 bases and 6 bases, there was a span of 8 bases.

The chain is built from TRBV19 and TRBJ1-4, with 8 bases aligning to TRBD1. Germline assignment: CDR1 LNHDA and CDR2 SQIVND (reference sequence). Trimming cost V 3 bases and J 7 bases; bases outside gene matches: 7. The CDR3 length is 15 residues. The CDR3 spells CASSIGGQASEKLFF. The CDR3, as DNA: TGTGCCAGTAGTATCGGGGGACAGGCGTCTGAAAAACTGTTTTTT.